The 3 T cell receptor beta chains reported below all come from one sample, sequenced in a study of response to subunit inactivated influenza vaccine. TCRdb reprocessed the RT-PCR reads with MiXCR, giving one entry per CDR3 protein. The repertoire holds 800,000 to 1,000,000 distinct CDR3 sequences, roughly 20% seen once, with around 9.6% in the top ten. The source was PBMCs from blood, collected about 5 days after vaccination. The receptors were gathered from a man in his fifties or sixties who received an inactivated influenza vaccine.

This clonotype has only one observation. The genes are TRBV29-1 and TRBJ1-2, with D unresolved. The germline V and J ends were trimmed by 5 bases and 2 bases, with 12 bases remaining between them. The germline gives CDR1 SQVTM, CDR2 ANQGSEA. The CDR3 totals 13 residues. The CDR3, as DNA: TGCAGCGTTTTCAGCGCAGAAAACTATGGCTACACCTTC. Translated, it gives CSVFSAENYGYTF.

The genes are TRBV20-1 and TRBJ2-3, with 7 bases identical to TRBD2. The CDR3 covers 16 residues. The J segment lost 1 base and the V segment lost 3 bases, leaving 10 bases of the junction unmatched. From germline, CDR1 is DFQATT and CDR2 SNEGSKA (reference sequence). CDR3 sequence: CSARGGGLPGTDTQYF. The CDR3 DNA reads TGCAGTGCTAGGGGCGGGGGTCTTCCGGGCACAGATACGCAGTATTTT.

The chain uses TRBV12-3 or TRBV12-4 and TRBJ2-5; D is uncertain. V lost 6 bases to trimming and J lost 3 bases, with 14 bases between them. This CDR3 is 14 amino acids long. CDR3 in DNA: TGTGCCAGCAGGAAAGGCTCAGGAGAAGAGACCCAGTACTTC. This codes for CASRKGSGEETQYF.